The clone carrying this T cell receptor beta chain showed up many times. Its antigen is not identified. The data stem from a study of T cells in Graves' hyperthyroidism and ophthalmopathy. Findings and caveats of the study: Most clonotypes that expanded in the thyroid above 0.001 also showed up in blood.

RNA transcripts yielded amplified TCR beta CDR3 regions. During a first-round RT-PCR of the TCR CDR3, the HTBI primer set was used. Via MiXCR, TCRdb re-called the multiplex PCR reads, giving one row per CDR3 protein. The sample lists around 700,000 distinct CDR3 sequences, 15% to 20% occurring once. The germline V and J ends were trimmed by 5 bases and 6 bases, with 14 bases remaining between them. The CDR3 length is 13 residues. Patients aged 18 to 65 had newly diagnosed hyperthyroidism that had lasted under 2 months. V usage is TRBV12-3 or TRBV12-4 and J usage is TRBJ2-7; the D call may be TRBD1 or TRBD2 (5 bases each). The sequenced material came from blood. This TCR was sampled from a woman aged 50 to 60 with Graves' hyperthyroidism that later progressed to Graves' ophthalmopathy. This CDR3 reads CASSLGPSREQYF. The CDR3 coding sequence is TGTGCCAGCAGTCTGGGACCGTCCCGCGAGCAGTACTTC.